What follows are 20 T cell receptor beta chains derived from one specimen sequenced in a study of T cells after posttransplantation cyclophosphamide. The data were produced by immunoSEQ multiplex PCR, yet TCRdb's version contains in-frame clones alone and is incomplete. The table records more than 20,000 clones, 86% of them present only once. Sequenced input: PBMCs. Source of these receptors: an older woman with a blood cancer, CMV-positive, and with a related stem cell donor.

CDR3 sequence (DNA): TGTGCCAGCAGTGTAGAGGCGGGGCCTTATGGCTACACCTTC. Protein product: CASSVEAGPYGYTF. The chain uses TRBV2 and TRBJ1-2, with D tentatively TRBD1 (5 bases). V lost 4 bases to trimming and J lost 5 bases, with 14 bases between them. Germline CDR1 SNHLY, CDR2 FYNNEI. The CDR3 has 14 amino acids.

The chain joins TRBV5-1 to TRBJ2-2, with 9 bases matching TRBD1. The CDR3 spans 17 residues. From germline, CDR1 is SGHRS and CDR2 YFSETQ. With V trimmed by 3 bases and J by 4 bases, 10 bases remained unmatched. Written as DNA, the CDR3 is TGCGCCAGCAGCTCAGACCAGGGACAGGGCCGCACCGGGGAGCTGTTTTTT. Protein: CASSSDQGQGRTGELFF.

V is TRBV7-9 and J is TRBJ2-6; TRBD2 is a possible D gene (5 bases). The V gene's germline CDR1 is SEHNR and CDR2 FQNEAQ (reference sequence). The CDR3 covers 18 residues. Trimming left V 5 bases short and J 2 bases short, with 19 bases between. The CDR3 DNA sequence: TGTGCCAGCAGCCCTGGCCGGGATCCGGTCCCTGGGGCCAACGTCCTGACTTTC. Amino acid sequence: CASSPGRDPVPGANVLTF.

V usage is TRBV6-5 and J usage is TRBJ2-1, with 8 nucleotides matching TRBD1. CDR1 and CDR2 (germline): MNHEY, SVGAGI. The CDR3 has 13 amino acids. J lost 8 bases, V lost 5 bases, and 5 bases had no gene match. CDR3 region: CASSTGQVYEQFF. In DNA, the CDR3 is TGTGCCAGCAGTACGGGACAGGTTTATGAGCAGTTCTTC.

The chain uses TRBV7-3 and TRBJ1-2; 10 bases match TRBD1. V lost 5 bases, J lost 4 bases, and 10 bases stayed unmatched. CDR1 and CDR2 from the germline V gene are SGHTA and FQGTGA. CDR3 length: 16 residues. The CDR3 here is CASSPGGQGTTYGYTF. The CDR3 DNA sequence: TGTGCCAGCAGCCCTGGGGGACAGGGGACCACCTATGGCTACACCTTC.

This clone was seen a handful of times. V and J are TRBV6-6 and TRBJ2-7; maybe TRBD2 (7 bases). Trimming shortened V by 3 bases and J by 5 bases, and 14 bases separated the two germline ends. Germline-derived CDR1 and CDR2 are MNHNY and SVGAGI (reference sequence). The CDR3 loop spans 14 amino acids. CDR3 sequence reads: CASSYGGAGHEQYF. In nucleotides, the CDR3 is TGTGCCAGCAGTTATGGGGGGGCGGGCCACGAGCAGTACTTC.

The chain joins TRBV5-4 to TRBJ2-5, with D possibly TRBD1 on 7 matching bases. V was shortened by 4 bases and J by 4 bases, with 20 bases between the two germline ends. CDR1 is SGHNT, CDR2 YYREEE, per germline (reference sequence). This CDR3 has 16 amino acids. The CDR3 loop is CASSQGGGVEGETQYF. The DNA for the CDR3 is TGTGCCAGCAGCCAGGGGGGAGGAGTGGAAGGAGAGACCCAGTACTTC.

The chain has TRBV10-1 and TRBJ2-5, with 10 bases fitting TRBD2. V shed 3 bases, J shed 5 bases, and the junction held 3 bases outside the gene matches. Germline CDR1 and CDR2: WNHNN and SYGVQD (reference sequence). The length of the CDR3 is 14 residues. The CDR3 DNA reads TGCGCCAGCAGTGAACTAGCGGGGAGGGAGACCCAGTACTTC. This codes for CASSELAGRETQYF.

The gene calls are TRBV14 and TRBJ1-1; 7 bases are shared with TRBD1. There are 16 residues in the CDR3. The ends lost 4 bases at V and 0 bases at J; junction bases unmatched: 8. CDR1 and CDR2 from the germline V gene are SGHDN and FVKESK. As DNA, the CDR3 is TGTGCCAGCAGCCTAAGGACAGGACTCATGAACACTGAAGCTTTCTTT. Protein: CASSLRTGLMNTEAFF.

CDR3 sequence: CASSLGWGAQFF. CDR3 bases: TGTGCCAGCAGCTTAGGCTGGGGAGCACAGTTCTTC. The chain has TRBV11-2 and TRBJ2-1, with a tentative D call TRBD2 (5 bases). Germline loops: CDR1 SGHAT, CDR2 FQNNGV. V was pared by 1 base and J by 13 bases, with 11 bases between. The CDR3 consists of 12 residues.

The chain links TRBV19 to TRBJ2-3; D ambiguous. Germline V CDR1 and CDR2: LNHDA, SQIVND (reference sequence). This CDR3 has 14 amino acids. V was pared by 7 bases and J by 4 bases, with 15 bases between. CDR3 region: CASNMARSADTQYF. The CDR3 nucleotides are TGTGCCAGTAATATGGCCAGGTCCGCAGATACGCAGTATTTT.

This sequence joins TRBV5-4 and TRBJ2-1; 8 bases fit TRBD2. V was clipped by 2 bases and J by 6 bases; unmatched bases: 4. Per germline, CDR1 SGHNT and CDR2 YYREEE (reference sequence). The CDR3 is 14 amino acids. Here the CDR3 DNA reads TGTGCCAGCAGCTTCCCGGGAGGGCCCAATGAGCAGTTCTTC. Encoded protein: CASSFPGGPNEQFF.

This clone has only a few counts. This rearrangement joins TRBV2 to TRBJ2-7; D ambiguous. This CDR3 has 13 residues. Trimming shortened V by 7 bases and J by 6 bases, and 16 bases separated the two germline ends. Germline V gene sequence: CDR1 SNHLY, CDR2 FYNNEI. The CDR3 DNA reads TGTGCCAGCACCTTGGCCCTGAGGTCCGAGCAGTACTTC. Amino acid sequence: CASTLALRSEQYF.

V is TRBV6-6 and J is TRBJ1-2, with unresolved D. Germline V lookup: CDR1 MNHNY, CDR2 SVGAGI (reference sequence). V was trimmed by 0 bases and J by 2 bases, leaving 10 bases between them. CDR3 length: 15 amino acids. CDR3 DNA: TGTGCCAGCAGTTACTCCCAGGCCTTCAACTATGGCTACACCTTC. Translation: CASSYSQAFNYGYTF.

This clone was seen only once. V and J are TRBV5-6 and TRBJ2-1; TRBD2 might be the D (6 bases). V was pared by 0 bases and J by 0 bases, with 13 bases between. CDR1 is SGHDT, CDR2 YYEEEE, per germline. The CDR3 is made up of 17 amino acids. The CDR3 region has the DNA TGTGCCAGCAGCTTGGAATTTACTAGCCGCTCCTACAATGAGCAGTTCTTC. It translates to CASSLEFTSRSYNEQFF.

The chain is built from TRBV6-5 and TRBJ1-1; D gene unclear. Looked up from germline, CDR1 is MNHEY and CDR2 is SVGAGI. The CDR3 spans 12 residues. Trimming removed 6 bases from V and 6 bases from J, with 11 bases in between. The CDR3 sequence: CASSLPAAEAFF. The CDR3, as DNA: TGTGCCAGCAGCCTCCCCGCAGCTGAAGCTTTCTTT.

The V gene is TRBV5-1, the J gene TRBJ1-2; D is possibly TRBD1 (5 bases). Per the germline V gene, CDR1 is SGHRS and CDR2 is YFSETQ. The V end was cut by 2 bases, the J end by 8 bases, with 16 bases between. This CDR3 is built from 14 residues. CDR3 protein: CASSLSAAGQGYTF. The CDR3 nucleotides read TGCGCCAGCAGCTTATCGGCGGCAGGGCAGGGCTACACCTTC.

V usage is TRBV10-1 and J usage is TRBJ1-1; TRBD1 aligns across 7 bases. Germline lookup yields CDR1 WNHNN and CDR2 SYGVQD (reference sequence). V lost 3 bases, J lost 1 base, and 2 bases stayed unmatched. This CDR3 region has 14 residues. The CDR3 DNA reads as TGCGCCAGCAGTGAAGGGGGCTCGAACACTGAAGCTTTCTTT. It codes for CASSEGGSNTEAFF.

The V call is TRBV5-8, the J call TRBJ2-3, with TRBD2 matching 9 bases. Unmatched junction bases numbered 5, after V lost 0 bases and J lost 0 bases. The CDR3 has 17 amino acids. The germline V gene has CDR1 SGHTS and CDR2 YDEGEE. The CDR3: CASSLALAGYSTDTQYF. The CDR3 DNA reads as TGTGCCAGCAGCTTGGCCCTAGCGGGATATAGCACAGATACGCAGTATTTT.

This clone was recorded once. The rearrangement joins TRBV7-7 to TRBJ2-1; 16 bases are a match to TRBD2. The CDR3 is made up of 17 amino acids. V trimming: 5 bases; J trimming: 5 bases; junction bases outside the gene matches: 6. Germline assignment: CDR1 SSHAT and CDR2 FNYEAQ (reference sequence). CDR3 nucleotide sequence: TGTGCCAGCAGCCCGGGACTAGCGGGAGGGCCCCACAATGAGCAGTTCTTC. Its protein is CASSPGLAGGPHNEQFF.